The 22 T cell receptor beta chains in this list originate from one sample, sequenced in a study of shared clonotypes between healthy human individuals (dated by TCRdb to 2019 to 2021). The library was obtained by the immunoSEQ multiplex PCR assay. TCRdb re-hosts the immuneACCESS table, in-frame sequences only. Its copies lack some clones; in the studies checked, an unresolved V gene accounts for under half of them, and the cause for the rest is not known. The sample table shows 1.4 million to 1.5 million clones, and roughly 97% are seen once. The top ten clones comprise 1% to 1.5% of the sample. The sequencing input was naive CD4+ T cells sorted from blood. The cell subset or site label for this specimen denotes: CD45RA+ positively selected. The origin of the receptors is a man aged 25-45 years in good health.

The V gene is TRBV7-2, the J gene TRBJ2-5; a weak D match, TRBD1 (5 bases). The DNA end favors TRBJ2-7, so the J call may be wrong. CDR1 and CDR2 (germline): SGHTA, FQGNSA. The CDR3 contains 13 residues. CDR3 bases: TGTGCCAGCAGCTTAGGACAGTTCTACGAGCAGTACTTC. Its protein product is CASSLGQFYEQYF.

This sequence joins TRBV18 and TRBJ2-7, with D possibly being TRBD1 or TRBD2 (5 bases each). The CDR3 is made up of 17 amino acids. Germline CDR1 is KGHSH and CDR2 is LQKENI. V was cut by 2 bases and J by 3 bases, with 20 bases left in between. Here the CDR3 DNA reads TGTGCCAGCTCACCAATCGGGGCCAGGGATTTATTCTACGAGCAGTACTTC. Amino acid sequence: CASSPIGARDLFYEQYF.

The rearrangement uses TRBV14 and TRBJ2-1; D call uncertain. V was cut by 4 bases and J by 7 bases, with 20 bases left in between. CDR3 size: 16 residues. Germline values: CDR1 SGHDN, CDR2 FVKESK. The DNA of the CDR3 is TGTGCCAGCAGCCTAAAATGGAACCGTAAGTCGAATGAGCAGTTCTTC. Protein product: CASSLKWNRKSNEQFF.

The CDR3: CASSGAGQLSQGYTF. The CDR3 DNA sequence: TGCGCCAGCAGTGGCGCGGGTCAGCTCAGCCAGGGCTACACCTTC. V usage is TRBV10-2 and J usage is TRBJ1-2; D is unclear. V was shortened by 4 bases and J by 8 bases, with 20 bases between the two germline ends. The CDR3 extends over 15 amino acids. Germline values: CDR1 WSHSY, CDR2 SAAADI.

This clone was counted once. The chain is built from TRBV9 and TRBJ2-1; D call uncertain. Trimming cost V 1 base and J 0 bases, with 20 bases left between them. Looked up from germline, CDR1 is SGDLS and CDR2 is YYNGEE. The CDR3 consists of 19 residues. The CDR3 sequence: CASSVPPIGGLSSYNEQFF. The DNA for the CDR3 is TGTGCCAGCAGCGTACCCCCTATCGGTGGCTTAAGCTCCTACAATGAGCAGTTCTTC.

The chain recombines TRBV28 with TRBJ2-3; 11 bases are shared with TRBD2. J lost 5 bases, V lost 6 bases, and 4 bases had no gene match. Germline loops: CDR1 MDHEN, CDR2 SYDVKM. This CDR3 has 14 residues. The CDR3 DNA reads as TGTGCCAGCAGGACTAGCGGGACGGGAGATACGCAGTATTTT. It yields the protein CASRTSGTGDTQYF. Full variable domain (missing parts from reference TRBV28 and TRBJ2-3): DVKVTQSSRYLVKRTGEKVFLECVQDMDHENMFWYRQDPGLGLRLIYFSYDVKMKEKGDIPEGYSVSREKKERFSLILESASTNQTSMYLCASRTSGTGDTQYFGPGTRLTVL.

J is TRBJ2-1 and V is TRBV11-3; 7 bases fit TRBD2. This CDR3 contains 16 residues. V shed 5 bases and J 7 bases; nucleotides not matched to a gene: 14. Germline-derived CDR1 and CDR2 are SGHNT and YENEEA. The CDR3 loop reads CASSPHRGGSTNEQFF. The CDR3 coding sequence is TGTGCCAGCAGCCCCCATCGTGGCGGGAGTACGAATGAGCAGTTCTTC.

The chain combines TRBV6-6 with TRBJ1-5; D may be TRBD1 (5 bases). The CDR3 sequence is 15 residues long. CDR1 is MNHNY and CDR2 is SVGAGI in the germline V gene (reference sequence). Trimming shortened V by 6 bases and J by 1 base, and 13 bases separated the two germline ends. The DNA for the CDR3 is TGTGCCAGCAGATCCAGGGCAGGCAGCAATCAGCCCCAGCATTTT. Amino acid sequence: CASRSRAGSNQPQHF.

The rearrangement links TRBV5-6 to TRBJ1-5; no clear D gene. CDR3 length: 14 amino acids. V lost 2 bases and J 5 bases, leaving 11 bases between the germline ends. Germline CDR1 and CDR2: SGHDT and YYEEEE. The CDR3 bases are TGTGCCAGCAGCTTAGGTTGGAAGGATCAGCCCCAGCATTTT. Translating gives CASSLGWKDQPQHF. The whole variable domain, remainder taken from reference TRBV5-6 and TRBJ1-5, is DAGVTQSPTHLIKTRGQQVTLRCSPKSGHDTVSWYQQALGQGPQFIFQYYEEEERQRGNFPDRFSGHQFPNYSSELNVNALLLGDSALYLCASSLGWKDQPQHFGDGTRLSIL.

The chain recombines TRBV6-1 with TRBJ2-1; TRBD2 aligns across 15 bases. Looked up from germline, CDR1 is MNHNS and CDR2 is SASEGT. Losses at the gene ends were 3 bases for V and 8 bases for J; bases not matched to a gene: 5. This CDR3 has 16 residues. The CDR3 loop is CASSDLGLAGGYEQFF. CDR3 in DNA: TGTGCCAGCAGTGACCTGGGACTAGCGGGAGGATATGAGCAGTTCTTC.

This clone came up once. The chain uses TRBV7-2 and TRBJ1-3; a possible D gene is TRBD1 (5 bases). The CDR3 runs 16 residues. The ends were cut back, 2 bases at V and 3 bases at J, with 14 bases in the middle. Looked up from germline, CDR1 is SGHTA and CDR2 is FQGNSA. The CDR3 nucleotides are TGTGCCAGCAGCTTAAACTCGGGACTCTTTGGAAACACCATATATTTT. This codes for CASSLNSGLFGNTIYF. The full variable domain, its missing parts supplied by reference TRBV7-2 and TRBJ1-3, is GAGVSQSPSNKVTEKGKDVELRCDPISGHTALYWYRQSLGQGLEFLIYFQGNSAPDKSGLPSDRFSAERTGGSVSTLTIQRTQQEDSAVYLCASSLNSGLFGNTIYFGEGSWLTVV.

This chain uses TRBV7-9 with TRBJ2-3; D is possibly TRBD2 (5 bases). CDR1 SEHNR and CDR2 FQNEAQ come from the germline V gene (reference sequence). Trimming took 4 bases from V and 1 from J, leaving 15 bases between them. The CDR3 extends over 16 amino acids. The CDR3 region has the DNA TGTGCCAGCAGCTACCCGAAGGCGGGCGGCACAGATACGCAGTATTTT. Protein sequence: CASSYPKAGGTDTQYF.

The CDR3 coding sequence is TGTGCCAGCAGTATACGGGACAGGGGCTACGAGCAGTACTTC. It is translated as CASSIRDRGYEQYF. The chain links TRBV27 to TRBJ2-7; TRBD1 matches at 10 bases. CDR1 is MNHEY and CDR2 is SMNVEV in the germline V gene (reference sequence). The CDR3 has 14 residues. The V gene end was trimmed by 5 bases and the J gene end by 3 bases; junction bases not matched to a gene: 4.

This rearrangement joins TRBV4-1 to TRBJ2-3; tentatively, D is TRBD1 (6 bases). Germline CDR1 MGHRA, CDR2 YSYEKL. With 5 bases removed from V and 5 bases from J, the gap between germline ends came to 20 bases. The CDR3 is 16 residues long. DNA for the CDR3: TGCGCCAGCAGCTCAACTCCACAGGGTATCAGAGATACGCAGTATTTT. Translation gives CASSSTPQGIRDTQYF.

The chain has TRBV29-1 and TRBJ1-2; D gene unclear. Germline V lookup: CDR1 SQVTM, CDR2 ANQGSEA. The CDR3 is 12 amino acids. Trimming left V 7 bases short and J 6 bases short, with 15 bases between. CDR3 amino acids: CSALQDGHGYTF. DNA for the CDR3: TGCAGCGCCCTTCAGGACGGGCATGGCTACACCTTC.

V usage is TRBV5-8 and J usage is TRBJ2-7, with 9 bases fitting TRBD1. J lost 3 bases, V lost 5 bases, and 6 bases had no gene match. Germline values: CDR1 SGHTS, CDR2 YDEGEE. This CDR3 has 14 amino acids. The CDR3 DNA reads TGTGCCAGCAGAAAAACGGGACAGGGCTACGAGCAGTACTTC. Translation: CASRKTGQGYEQYF.

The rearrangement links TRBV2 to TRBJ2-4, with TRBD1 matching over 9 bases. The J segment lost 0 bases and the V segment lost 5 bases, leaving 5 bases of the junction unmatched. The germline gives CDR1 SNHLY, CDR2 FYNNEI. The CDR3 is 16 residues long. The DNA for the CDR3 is TGTGCCAGCAGTCCTAGGACAGGGGTAGCCAAAAACATTCAGTACTTC. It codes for CASSPRTGVAKNIQYF.

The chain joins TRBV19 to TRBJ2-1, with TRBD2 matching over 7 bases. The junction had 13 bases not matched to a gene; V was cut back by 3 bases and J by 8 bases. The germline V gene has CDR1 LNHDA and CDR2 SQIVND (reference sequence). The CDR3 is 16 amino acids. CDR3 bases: TGTGCCAGTAGTATTGGATCCGGACTAGTTACGTATGAGCAGTTCTTC. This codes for CASSIGSGLVTYEQFF.

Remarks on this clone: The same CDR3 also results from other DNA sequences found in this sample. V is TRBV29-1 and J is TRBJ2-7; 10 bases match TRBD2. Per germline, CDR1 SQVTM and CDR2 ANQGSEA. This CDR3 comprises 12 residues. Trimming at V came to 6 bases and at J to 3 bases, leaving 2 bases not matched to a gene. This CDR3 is CSVVAGGYEQYF. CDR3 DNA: TGCAGCGTCGTAGCGGGAGGCTACGAGCAGTACTTC.

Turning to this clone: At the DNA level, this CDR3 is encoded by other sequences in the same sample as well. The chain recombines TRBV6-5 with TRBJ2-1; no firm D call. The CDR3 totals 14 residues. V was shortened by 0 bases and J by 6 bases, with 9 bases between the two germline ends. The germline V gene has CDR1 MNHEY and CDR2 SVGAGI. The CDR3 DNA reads TGTGCCAGCAGTTACTCGATTTTAGGCAATGAGCAGTTCTTC. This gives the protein CASSYSILGNEQFF.

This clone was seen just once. This CDR3 reads CASSPPQVSSGNTIYF. Written as DNA, the CDR3 is TGTGCCAGCTCACCACCACAGGTCAGCTCTGGAAACACCATATATTTT. J is TRBJ1-3 and V is TRBV18; weak D call: TRBD1 (5 bases). The CDR3 covers 16 residues. V was cut by 0 bases and J by 0 bases, with 9 bases left in between. CDR1 KGHSH and CDR2 LQKENI come from the germline V gene.

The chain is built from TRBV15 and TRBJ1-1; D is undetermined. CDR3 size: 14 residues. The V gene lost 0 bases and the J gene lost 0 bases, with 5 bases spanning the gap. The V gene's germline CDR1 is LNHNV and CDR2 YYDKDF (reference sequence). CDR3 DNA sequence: TGTGCCACCAGCAGAGATCGGGTGAACACTGAAGCTTTCTTT. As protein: CATSRDRVNTEAFF.